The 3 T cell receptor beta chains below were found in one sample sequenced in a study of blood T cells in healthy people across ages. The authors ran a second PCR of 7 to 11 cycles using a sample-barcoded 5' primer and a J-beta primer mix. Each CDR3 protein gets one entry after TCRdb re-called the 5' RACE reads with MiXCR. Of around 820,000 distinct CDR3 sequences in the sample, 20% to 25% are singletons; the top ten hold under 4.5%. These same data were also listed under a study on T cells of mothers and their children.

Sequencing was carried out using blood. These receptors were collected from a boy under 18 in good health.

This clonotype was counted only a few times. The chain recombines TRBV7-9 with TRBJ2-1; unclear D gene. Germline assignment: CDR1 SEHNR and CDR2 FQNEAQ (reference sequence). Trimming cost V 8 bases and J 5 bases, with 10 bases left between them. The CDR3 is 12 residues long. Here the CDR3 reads CASGATNNEQFF. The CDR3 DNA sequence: TGTGCCAGCGGAGCCACTAACAATGAGCAGTTCTTC.

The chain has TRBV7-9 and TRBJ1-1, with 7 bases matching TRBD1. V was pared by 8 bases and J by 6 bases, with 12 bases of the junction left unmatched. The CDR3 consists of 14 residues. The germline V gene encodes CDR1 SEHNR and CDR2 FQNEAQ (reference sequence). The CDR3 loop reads CASRDRTGLPEAFF. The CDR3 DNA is TGTGCCAGCCGAGATAGGACAGGCCTCCCTGAAGCTTTCTTT.

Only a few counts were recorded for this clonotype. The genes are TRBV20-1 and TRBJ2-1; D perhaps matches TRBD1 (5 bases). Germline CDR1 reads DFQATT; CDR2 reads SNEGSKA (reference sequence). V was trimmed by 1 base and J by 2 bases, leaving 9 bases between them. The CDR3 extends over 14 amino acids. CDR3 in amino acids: CSARVQGPYNEQFF. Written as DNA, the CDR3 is TGCAGTGCTAGAGTCCAGGGCCCCTACAATGAGCAGTTCTTC.